This T cell receptor beta chain is from a study of OX40 agonist ivuxolimab in advanced cancers. Study-wide background: Patients treated during dose escalation were battling hepatocellular carcinoma, melanoma, renal cell or head and neck cancer. Males comprised about 84% of the group, whose mean age was roughly 60 years (range roughly 20 to 85).

Patients had blood sampled at baseline and again on cycle 4 day 1 and cycle 7 day 1. Trimming pared 7 bases from V and 0 bases from J, leaving 9 bases between. This CDR3 is 14 amino acids long. Germline lookup yields CDR1 MNHNS and CDR2 SASEGT. TCRdb's table, derived via immunoSEQ multiplex PCR, lists solely in-frame clones and lacks some. Of tens of thousands of clones detected, 75% to 85% appear once; the ten largest clones hold 1.2%. The TCR comes from an adult with an advanced solid tumor such as melanoma, head and neck, liver or kidney cancer. The starting material was CD4+ or CD8+ T cells sorted from blood, obtained in a trial of the OX40 agonist ivuxolimab. The chain joins TRBV6-1 to TRBJ2-2; D is uncertain. The CDR3 region is CASTLAANTGELFF. Written as DNA, the CDR3 is TGTGCCAGCACATTGGCAGCGAACACCGGGGAGCTGTTTTTT.